Included here is one T cell receptor beta chain sequence, with context. What it recognizes is unknown. V dropped 1 base and J dropped 2 bases, with 10 bases sitting between them. The CDR3 has 14 amino acids. CDR1 and CDR2 from the germline V gene are SGHKS and YYEKEE (reference sequence). Sequenced by immunoSEQ multiplex PCR; TCRdb stores in-frame clones only, minus some. The sample holds some 27,000 clones, 75% to 85% seen once. This sample stems from a study of Siglec-9 on CD8 T cells in melanoma. Broader study findings: An effector memory CD8+ subset marked by Siglec-9 reportedly appeared to gather in melanoma.

The rearrangement uses TRBV5-5 and TRBJ2-7; D is perhaps TRBD1 (5 bases). Input material: Siglec-9- CD8+ T cells sorted from blood. The receptor was isolated from a human donor in good health. Here the CDR3 DNA reads TGTGCCAGCAGCTTGTCTGCAGGGACCTACGAGCAGTACTTC. It specifies CASSLSAGTYEQYF.